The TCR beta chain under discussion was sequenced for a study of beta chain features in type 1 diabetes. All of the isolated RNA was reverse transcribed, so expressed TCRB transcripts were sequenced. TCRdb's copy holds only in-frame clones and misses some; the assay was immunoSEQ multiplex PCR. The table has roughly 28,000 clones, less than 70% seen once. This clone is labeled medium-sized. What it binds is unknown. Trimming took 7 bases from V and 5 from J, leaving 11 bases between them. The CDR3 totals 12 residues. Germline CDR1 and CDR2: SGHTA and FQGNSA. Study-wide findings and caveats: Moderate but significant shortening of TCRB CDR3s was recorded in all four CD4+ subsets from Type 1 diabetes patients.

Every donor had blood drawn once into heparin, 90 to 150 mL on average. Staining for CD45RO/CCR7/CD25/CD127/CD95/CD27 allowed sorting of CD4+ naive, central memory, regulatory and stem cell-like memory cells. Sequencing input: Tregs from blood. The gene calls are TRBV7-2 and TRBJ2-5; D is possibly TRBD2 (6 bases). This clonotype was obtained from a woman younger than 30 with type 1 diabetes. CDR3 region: CASNAGGETQYF. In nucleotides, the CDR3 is TGTGCCAGCAACGCAGGAGGGGAGACCCAGTACTTC.